In its sample, the clone carrying this T cell receptor (beta chain) was seen once. Its antigen is undetermined. The CDR3 consists of 13 residues. Per the germline V gene, CDR1 is MNHNY and CDR2 is SVGAGI (reference sequence). V dropped 5 bases and J dropped 7 bases, with 14 bases sitting between them. These data originate in a study of blood T cells in healthy people across ages. Study-wide results and caveats: It was the long-lived donors that had more naive CD4+ cells and higher diversity than aged donors. Per million T cells, TCR beta diversity dropped about linearly as age rose.

Primed by a sample-barcoded 5' primer and a J-beta primer mix, a second PCR proceeded for about 6 to 12 cycles. MiXCR was run by TCRdb on the 5' RACE reads, yielding one entry per CDR3 protein. The sample yields about 780,000 distinct CDR3 sequences, roughly 24% seen once. These records were also assigned to another study, of T cells of mothers and their children. That report adds: Thymic selection, a shaping force on TCR recombination output, acts similarly in related and unrelated pairs.

The receptor's source is a boy aged 5-17 years in good health. The gene calls are TRBV6-6 and TRBJ1-2; a weak D match, TRBD1 (5 bases). Material for sequencing was blood. This chain's CDR3 is CASSDRSLSGYTF. The CDR3 coding sequence is TGTGCCAGCAGTGACAGATCACTATCTGGCTACACCTTC.